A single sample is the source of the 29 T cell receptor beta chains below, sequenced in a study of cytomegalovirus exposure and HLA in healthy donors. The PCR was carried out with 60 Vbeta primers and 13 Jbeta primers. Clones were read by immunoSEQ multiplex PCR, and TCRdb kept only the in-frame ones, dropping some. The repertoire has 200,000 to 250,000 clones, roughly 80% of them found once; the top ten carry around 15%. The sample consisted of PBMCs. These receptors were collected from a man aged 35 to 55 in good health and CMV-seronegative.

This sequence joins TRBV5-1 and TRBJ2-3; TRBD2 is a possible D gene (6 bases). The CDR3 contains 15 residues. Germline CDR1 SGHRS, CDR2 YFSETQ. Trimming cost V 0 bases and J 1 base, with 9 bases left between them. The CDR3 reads CASSLGTIGTDTQYF. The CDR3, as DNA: TGCGCCAGCAGCTTGGGGACTATCGGCACAGATACGCAGTATTTT.

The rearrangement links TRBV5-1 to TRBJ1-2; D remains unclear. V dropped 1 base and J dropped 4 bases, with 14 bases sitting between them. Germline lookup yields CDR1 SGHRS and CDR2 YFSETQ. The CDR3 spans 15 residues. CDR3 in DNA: TGCGCCAGCAGCTTGTCCTTCTCCTCGGGCTATGGCTACACCTTC. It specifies CASSLSFSSGYGYTF. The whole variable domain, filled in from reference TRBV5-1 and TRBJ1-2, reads KAGVTQTPRYLIKTRGQQVTLSCSPISGHRSVSWYQQTPGQGLQFLFEYFSETQRNKGNFPGRFSGRQFSNSRSEMNVSTLELGDSALYLCASSLSFSSGYGYTFGSGTRLTVV.

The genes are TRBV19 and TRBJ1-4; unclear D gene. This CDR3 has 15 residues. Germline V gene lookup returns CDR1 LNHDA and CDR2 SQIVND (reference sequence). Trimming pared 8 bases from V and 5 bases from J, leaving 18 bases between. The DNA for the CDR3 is TGTGCCAGTCGCCCAACCGGGGTCACAAATGAAAAACTGTTTTTT. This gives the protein CASRPTGVTNEKLFF.

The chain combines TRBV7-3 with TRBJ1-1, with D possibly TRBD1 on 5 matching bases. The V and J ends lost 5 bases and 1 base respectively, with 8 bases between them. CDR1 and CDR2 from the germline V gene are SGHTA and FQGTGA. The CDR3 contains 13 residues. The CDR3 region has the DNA TGTGCCAGCAGCGTGGACAAGAACACTGAAGCTTTCTTT. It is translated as CASSVDKNTEAFF.

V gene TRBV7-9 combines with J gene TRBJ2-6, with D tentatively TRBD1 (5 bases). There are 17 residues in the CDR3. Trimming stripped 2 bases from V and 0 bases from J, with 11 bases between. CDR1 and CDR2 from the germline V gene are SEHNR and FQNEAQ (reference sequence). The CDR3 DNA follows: TGTGCCAGCAGCTTATACAGGCCTAGCTCTGGGGCCAACGTCCTGACTTTC. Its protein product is CASSLYRPSSGANVLTF. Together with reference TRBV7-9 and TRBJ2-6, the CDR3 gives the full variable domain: DTGVSQNPRHKITKRGQNVTFRCDPISEHNRLYWYRQTLGQGPEFLTYFQNEAQLEKSRLLSDRFSAERPKGSFSTLEIQRTEQGDSAMYLCASSLYRPSSGANVLTFGAGSRLTVL.

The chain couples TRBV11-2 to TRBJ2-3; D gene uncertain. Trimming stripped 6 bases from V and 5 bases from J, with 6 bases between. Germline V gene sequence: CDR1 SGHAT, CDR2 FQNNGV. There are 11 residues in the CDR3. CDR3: CASRSGDTQYF. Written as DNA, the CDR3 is TGTGCCAGCAGGTCGGGAGATACGCAGTATTTT.

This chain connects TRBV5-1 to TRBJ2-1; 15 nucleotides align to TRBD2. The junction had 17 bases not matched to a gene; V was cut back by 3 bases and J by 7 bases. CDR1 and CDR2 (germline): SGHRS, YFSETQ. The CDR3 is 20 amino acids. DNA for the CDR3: TGCGCCAGCAGCTCCCGGACTAGCGGGGGGGCCGTGCCCAGAAGGAATGAGCAGTTCTTC. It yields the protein CASSSRTSGGAVPRRNEQFF.

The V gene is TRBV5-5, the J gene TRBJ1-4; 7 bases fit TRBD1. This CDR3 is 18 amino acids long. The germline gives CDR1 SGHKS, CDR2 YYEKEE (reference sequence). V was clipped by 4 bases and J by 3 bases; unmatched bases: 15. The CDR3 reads CASSNLPGQRGANEKLFF. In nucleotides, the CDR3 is TGTGCCAGCAGCAACCTTCCGGGACAGAGAGGAGCTAATGAAAAACTGTTTTTT.

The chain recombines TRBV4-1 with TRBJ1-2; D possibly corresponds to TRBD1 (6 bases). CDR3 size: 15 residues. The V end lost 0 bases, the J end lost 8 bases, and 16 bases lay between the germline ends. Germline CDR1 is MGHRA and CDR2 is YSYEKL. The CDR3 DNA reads TGCGCCAGCAGCCAAGATCAGGGCAGGGGAGACGGCTACACCTTC. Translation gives CASSQDQGRGDGYTF.

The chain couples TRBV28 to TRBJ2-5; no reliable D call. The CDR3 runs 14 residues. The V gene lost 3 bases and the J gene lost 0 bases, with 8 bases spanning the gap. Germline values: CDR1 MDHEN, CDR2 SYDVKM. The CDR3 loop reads CASSLSRYQETQYF. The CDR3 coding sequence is TGTGCCAGCAGTTTGTCACGGTACCAAGAGACCCAGTACTTC.

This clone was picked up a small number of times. CDR3 sequence reads: CASRRTDAERDPLHF. The CDR3 DNA reads as TGTGCCAGCAGGCGGACCGACGCGGAGAGGGATCCCCTCCACTTT. The chain is built from TRBV6-5 and TRBJ1-6; no firm D call. Trimming removed 6 bases at V and 13 bases at J, with 22 bases between. Germline V gives CDR1 MNHEY, CDR2 SVGAGI. The length of the CDR3 is 15 residues.

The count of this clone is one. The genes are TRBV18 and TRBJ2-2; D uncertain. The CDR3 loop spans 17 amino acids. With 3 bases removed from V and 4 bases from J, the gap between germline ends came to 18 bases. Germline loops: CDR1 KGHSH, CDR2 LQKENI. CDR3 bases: TGTGCCAGCTCACCCTCCCCCCCGTACAGATTCACCGGGGAGCTGTTTTTT. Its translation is CASSPSPPYRFTGELFF. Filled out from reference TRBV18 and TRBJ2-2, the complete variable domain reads NAGVMQNPRHLVRRRGQEARLRCSPMKGHSHVYWYRQLPEEGLKFMVYLQKENIIDESGMPKERFSAEFPKEGPSILRIQQVVRGDSAAYFCASSPSPPYRFTGELFFGEGSRLTVL.

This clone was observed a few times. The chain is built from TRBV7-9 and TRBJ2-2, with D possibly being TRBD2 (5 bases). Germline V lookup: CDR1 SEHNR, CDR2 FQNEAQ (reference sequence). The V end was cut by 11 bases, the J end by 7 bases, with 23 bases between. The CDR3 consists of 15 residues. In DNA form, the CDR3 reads TGTGCCGGGTTTCGCGCCGGGAACACGGGCGGGGAGCTGTTTTTT. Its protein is CAGFRAGNTGGELFF.

The CDR3 nucleotides read TGTGCCAGCAGCAAAGGGCGGGAAGGGGGGGACTACGAGCAGTACTTC. This sequence encodes CASSKGREGGDYEQYF. The rearrangement uses TRBV21-1 and TRBJ2-7; the table's TRBD2 call for D was not verified on the DNA. TRBV21-1 is a known pseudogene. The CDR3 has 16 residues.

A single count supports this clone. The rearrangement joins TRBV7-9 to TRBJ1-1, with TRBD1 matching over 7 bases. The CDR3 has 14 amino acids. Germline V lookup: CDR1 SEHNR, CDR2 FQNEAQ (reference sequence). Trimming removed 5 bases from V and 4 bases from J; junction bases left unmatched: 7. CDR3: CASSTQGRSTEAFF. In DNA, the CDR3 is TGTGCCAGCAGCACACAGGGGAGAAGCACTGAAGCTTTCTTT.

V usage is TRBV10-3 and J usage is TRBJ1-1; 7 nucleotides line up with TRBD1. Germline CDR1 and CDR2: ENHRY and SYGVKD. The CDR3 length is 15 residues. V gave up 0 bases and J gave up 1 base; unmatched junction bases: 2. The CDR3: CAISESTGSNTEAFF. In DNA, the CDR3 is TGTGCCATCAGTGAGTCGACAGGGTCGAACACTGAAGCTTTCTTT.

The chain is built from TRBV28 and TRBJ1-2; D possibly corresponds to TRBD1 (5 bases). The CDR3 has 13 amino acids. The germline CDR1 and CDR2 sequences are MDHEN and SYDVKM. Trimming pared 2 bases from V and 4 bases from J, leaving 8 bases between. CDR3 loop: CASSLRTTYGYTF. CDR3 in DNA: TGTGCCAGCAGTTTAAGGACAACCTATGGCTACACCTTC.

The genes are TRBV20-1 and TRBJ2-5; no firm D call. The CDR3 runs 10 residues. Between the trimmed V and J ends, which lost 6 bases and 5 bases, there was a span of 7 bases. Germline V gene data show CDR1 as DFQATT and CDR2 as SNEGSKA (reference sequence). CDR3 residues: CSAPLETQYF. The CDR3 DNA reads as TGCAGTGCCCCTTTGGAGACCCAGTACTTC.

CDR3 in DNA: TGTGCCAGCAGTTCGACAGGGGCGGCCAAAAACATTCAGTACTTC. It encodes CASSSTGAAKNIQYF. The gene calls are TRBV9 and TRBJ2-4, with 8 positions matching TRBD1. The V segment lost 5 bases and the J segment 1 base; nucleotides outside the gene matches: 5. Germline loops: CDR1 SGDLS, CDR2 YYNGEE. The CDR3 extends over 15 amino acids. The whole variable domain, remainder taken from reference TRBV9 and TRBJ2-4, is DSGVTQTPKHLITATGQRVTLRCSPRSGDLSVYWYQQSLDQGLQFLIQYYNGEERAKGNILERFSAQQFPDLHSELNLSSLELGDSALYFCASSSTGAAKNIQYFGAGTRLSVL.

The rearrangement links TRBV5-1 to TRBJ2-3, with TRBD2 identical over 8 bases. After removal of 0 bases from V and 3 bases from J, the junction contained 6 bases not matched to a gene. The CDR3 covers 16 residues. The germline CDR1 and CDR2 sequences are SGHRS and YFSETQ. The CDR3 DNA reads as TGCGCCAGCAGCTTGGAGTCCAGCGGGGGAACAGATACGCAGTATTTT. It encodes CASSLESSGGTDTQYF.

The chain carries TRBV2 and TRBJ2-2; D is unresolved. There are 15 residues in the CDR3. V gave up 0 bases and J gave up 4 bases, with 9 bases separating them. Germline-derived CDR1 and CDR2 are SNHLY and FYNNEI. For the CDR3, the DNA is TGTGCCAGCAGTGAAGCAGGAGTGAGCACCGGGGAGCTGTTTTTT. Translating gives CASSEAGVSTGELFF.

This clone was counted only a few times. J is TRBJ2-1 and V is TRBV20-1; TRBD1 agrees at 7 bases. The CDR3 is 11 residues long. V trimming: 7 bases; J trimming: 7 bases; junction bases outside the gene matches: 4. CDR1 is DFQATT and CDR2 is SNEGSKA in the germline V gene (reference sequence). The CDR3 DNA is TGCAGTGGCCCGGACAGGAATGAGCAGTTCTTC. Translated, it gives CSGPDRNEQFF.

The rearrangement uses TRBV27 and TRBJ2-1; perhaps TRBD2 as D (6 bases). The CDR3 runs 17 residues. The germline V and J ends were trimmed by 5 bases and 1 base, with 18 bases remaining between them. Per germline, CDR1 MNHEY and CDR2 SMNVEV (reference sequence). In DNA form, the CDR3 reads TGTGCCAGCAGTCTAGTTGGGACTGCGAGGTCCTACAATGAGCAGTTCTTC. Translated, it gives CASSLVGTARSYNEQFF.

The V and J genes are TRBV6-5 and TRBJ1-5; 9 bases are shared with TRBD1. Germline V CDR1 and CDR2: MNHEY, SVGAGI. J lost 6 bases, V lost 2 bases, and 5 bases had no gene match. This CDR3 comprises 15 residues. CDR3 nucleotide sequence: TGTGCCAGCAGTTACGGGACAGGGAGTGGTCAGCCCCAGCATTTT. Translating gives CASSYGTGSGQPQHF.

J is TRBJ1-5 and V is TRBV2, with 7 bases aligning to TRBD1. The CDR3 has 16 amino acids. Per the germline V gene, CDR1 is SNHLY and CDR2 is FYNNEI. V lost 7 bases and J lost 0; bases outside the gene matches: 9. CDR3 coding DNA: TGTGCCAGCACCGGGACAGAGACATATAGCAATCAGCCCCAGCATTTT. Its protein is CASTGTETYSNQPQHF.

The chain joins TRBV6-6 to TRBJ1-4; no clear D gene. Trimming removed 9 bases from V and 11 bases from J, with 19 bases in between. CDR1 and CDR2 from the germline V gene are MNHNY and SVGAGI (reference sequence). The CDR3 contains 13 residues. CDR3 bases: TGTGCCAGTTCCACTGTGAACCCGCCCAAACTGTTTTTT. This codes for CASSTVNPPKLFF.

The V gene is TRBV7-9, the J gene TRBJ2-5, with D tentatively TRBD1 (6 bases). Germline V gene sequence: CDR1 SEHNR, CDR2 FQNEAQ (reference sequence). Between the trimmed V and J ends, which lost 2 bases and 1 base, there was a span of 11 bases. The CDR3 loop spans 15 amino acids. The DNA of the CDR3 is TGTGCCAGCAGCTTACGAGGCAGGGGCCAAGAGACCCAGTACTTC. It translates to CASSLRGRGQETQYF.

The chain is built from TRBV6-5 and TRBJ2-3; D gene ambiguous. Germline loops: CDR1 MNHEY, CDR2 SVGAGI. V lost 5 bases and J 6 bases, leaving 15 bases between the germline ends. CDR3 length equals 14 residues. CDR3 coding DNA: TGTGCCAGCAGTACCCTACTCGCATCCGATACGCAGTATTTT. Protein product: CASSTLLASDTQYF.

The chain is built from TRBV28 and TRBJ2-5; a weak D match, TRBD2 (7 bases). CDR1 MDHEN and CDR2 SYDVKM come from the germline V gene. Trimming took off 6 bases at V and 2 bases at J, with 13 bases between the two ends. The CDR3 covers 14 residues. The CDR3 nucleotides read TGTGCCAGCAGCAGCGGGACAAGGCAAGAGACCCAGTACTTC. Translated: CASSSGTRQETQYF.